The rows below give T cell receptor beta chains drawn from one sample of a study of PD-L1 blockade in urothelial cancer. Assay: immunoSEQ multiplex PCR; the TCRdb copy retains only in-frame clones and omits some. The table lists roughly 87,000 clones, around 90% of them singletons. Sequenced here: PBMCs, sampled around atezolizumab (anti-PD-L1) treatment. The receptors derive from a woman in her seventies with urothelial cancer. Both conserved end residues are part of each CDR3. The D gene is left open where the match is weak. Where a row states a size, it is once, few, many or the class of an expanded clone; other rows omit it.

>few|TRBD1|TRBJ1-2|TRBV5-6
CASSLVNRGRIIYGYTF
TGTGCCAGCAGCTTGGTGAACAGGGGGCGAATAATCTATGGCTACACCTTC
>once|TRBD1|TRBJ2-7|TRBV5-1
CASSSWGPGQGTPYEQYF
TGCGCCAGCAGCTCCTGGGGGCCAGGACAGGGGACCCCCTACGAGCAGTACTTC
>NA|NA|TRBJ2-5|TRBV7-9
CASSRVEDSMGETQYF
TGTGCCAGCAGCCGCGTCGAGGACAGCATGGGAGAGACCCAGTACTTC
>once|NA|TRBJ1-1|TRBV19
CASSIEAPITEAFF
TGTGCCAGTAGTATAGAGGCCCCGATAACTGAAGCTTTCTTT
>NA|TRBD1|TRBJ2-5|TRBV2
CASSESPGQGAEETQYF
TGTGCCAGCAGTGAATCTCCGGGACAGGGGGCGGAAGAGACCCAGTACTTC
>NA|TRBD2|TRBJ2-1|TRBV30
CAWRGLRGGNEQFF
TGTGCCTGGAGAGGGTTACGGGGGGGGAATGAGCAGTTCTTC
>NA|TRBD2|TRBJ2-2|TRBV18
CASSQLAGFTGELFF
TGTGCCAGCTCCCAACTAGCGGGTTTCACCGGGGAGCTGTTTTTT
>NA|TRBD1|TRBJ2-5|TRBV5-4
CASSNRGEFQETQYF
TGTGCCAGCAGCAACAGGGGAGAATTCCAAGAGACCCAGTACTTC
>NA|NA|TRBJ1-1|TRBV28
CASRVGRGNTEAFF
TGTGCCAGCAGGGTCGGACGGGGGAACACTGAAGCTTTCTTT
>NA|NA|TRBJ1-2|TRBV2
CASSEQGRGYGYTF
TGTGCCAGCAGTGAACAGGGGCGAGGCTATGGCTACACCTTC
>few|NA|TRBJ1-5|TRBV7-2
CASSFGGAGQPQHF
TGTGCCAGCAGCTTCGGGGGGGCGGGTCAGCCCCAGCATTTT
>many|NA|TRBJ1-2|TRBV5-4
CASSFIGGDYGYTF
TGTGCCAGCAGCTTTATTGGGGGCGACTATGGCTACACCTTC
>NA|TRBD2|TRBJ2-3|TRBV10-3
CAISEFPSGRAADTQYF
TGTGCCATCAGTGAATTTCCTAGCGGGAGGGCCGCAGATACGCAGTATTTT
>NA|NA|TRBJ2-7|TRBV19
CASSTGGFSYEQYF
TGTGCCAGTAGTACAGGGGGGTTCTCCTACGAGCAGTACTTC
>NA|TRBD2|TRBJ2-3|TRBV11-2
CASSQLAGPRTDTQYF
TGTGCCAGCAGCCAACTAGCGGGGCCACGCACAGATACGCAGTATTTT
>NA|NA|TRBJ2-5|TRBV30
CAWTYQETQYF
TGTGCCTGGACCTACCAAGAGACCCAGTACTTC
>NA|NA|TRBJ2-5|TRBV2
CASRFPGFGETQYF
TGTGCCAGCAGGTTCCCAGGGTTCGGGGAGACCCAGTACTTC
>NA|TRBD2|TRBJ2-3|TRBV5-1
CASSPAGAGGTDTQYF
TGCGCCAGCAGCCCCGCGGGAGCCGGGGGCACAGATACGCAGTATTTT
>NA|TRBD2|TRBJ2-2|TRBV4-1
CASSQRGRDTGELFF
TGCGCCAGCAGCCAACGTGGGAGGGACACCGGGGAGCTGTTTTTT
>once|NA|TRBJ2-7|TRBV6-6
CASSTGTPYEQYF
TGTGCCAGCAGTACCGGGACTCCCTACGAGCAGTACTTC
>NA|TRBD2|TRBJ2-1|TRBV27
CASSLSIPSGSGNNEQFF
TGTGCCAGCAGTTTATCGATCCCTAGCGGGAGTGGAAACAATGAGCAGTTCTTC
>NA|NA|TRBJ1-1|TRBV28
CASRVNTEAFF
TGTGCCAGCCGGGTGAACACTGAAGCTTTCTTT
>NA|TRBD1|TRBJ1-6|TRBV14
CASSPLTGDVSPLHF
TGTGCCAGCAGCCCCTTGACAGGGGATGTTTCACCCCTCCACTTT
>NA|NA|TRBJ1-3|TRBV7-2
CASSLVVGSSGNTIYF
TGTGCCAGCAGCTTAGTTGTAGGGAGCTCTGGAAACACCATATATTTT
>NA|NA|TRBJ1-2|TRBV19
CASTPTRANYGYTF
TGTGCCAGTACCCCGACGCGGGCTAACTATGGCTACACCTTC
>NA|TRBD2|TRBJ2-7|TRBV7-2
CASSLDWAGGYEQYF
TGTGCCAGCAGCTTAGATTGGGCGGGAGGGTACGAGCAGTACTTC
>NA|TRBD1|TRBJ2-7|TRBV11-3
CASSLGWGQSSSYEQYF
TGTGCCAGCAGCTTAGGATGGGGACAGTCCTCATCCTACGAGCAGTACTTC
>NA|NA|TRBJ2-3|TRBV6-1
CASSGHLGVPEFTDTQYF
TGTGCCAGCAGTGGCCATCTAGGGGTCCCGGAGTTCACAGATACGCAGTATTTT
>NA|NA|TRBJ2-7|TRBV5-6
CASSSHVGGYEQYF
TGTGCCAGCAGCTCGCATGTAGGGGGCTACGAGCAGTACTTC
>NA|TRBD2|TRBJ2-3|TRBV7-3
CASSRSGRWGDTQYF
TGTGCCAGCAGTCGTAGCGGGAGGTGGGGAGATACGCAGTATTTT
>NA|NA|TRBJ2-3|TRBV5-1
CASSMTGASSTDTQYF
TGCGCCAGCAGCATGACAGGAGCCTCTAGCACAGATACGCAGTATTTT
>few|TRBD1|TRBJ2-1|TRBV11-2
CASTASPRGQLYNEQFF
TGTGCCAGCACCGCATCCCCCCGGGGACAGTTATACAATGAGCAGTTCTTC
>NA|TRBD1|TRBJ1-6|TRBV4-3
CASSQVLYLGTGDRSPLHF
TGCGCCAGCAGCCAAGTTCTGTATTTAGGGACAGGGGATAGGTCACCCCTCCACTTT
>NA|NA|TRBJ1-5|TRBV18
CASSGQDGQPQHF
TGTGCCAGCTCAGGGCAGGATGGTCAGCCCCAGCATTTT
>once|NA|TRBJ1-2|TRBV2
CASSASGSNYGYTF
TGTGCCAGCAGTGCTAGTGGCTCTAACTATGGCTACACCTTC
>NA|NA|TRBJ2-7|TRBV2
CASSETGTYEQYF
TGTGCCAGCAGTGAGACAGGAACCTACGAGCAGTACTTC
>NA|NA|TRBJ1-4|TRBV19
CASSTRQAEHEKLFF
TGTGCCAGTAGTACTCGACAGGCCGAACATGAAAAACTGTTTTTT
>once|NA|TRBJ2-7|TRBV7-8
CASSLNRQGLGYEQYF
TGTGCCAGCAGCTTAAATCGGCAGGGGCTGGGCTACGAGCAGTACTTC
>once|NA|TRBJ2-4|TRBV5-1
CASSLVVGEDIQYF
TGCGCCAGCAGCTTGGTAGTGGGGGAGGACATTCAGTACTTC
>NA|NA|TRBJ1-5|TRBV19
CASSISGGDSNQPQHF
TGTGCCAGTAGTATAAGTGGAGGAGATAGCAATCAGCCCCAGCATTTT
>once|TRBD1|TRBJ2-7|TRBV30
CASQGDRVNEQYF
TGTGCCTCACAGGGGGACCGGGTTAACGAGCAGTACTTC
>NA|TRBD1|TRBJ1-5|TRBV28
CASSSPRQGNQPQHF
TGTGCCAGCAGTTCCCCGCGACAGGGGAATCAGCCCCAGCATTTT
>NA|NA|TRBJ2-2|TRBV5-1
CASSEVQNTGELFF
TGCGCCAGCAGTGAGGTACAGAACACCGGGGAGCTGTTTTTT
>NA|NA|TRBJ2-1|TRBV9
CASSLVTGAYNEQFF
TGTGCCAGCAGCCTTGTCACGGGAGCCTACAATGAGCAGTTCTTC
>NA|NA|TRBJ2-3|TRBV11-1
CASSLVGSSTDTQYF
TGTGCCAGCAGCTTAGTGGGCTCAAGCACAGATACGCAGTATTTT
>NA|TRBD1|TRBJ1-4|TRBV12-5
CATNFHRDRVEKLFF
TGTGCTACCAACTTCCACCGGGACAGGGTAGAAAAACTGTTTTTT
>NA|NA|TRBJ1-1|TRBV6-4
CASSQTGNTEAFF
TGTGCCAGCAGCCAGACAGGGAACACTGAAGCTTTCTTT
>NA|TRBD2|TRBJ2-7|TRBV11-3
CASSASGRRYEQYF
TGTGCCAGCAGCGCTAGCGGGAGGCGATACGAGCAGTACTTC